A single sample gave rise to the 21 T cell receptor beta chains below, sequenced in a study of blood T cell repertoires in COVID-19. Produced via immunoSEQ multiplex PCR; TCRdb's table is partial and in-frame only. The table lists tens of thousands of clones, roughly four fifths of them singletons. Source material: peripheral blood. These receptors were obtained from a human donor with acute or convalescent COVID-19. The donor label of this sample is uncertain.

This chain joins TRBV5-1 and TRBJ2-2; 9 bases map to TRBD1. Germline values: CDR1 SGHRS, CDR2 YFSETQ. This CDR3 spans 18 amino acids. Unmatched junction bases numbered 9, after V lost 3 bases and J lost 0 bases. CDR3 loop: CASSSAPGQGTNTGELFF. CDR3 nucleotides: TGCGCCAGCAGCTCCGCACCGGGACAGGGAACGAACACCGGGGAGCTGTTTTTT. Based on the CDR3 plus reference TRBV5-1 and TRBJ2-2, the full variable domain is KAGVTQTPRYLIKTRGQQVTLSCSPISGHRSVSWYQQTPGQGLQFLFEYFSETQRNKGNFPGRFSGRQFSNSRSEMNVSTLELGDSALYLCASSSAPGQGTNTGELFFGEGSRLTVL.

The chain carries TRBV20-1 and TRBJ2-1; no firm D call. The V end was cut by 3 bases, the J end by 2 bases, with 11 bases between. Germline V gene sequence: CDR1 DFQATT, CDR2 SNEGSKA (reference sequence). The CDR3 is 14 amino acids. CDR3 amino acids: CSASMAHAYNEQFF. CDR3 DNA: TGCAGTGCTAGTATGGCCCATGCCTACAATGAGCAGTTCTTC.

The V gene is TRBV27, the J gene TRBJ1-2; D is unclear. V was clipped by 4 bases and J by 3 bases, with 6 bases between them. Looked up from germline, CDR1 is MNHEY and CDR2 is SMNVEV (reference sequence). The CDR3 loop spans 12 amino acids. CDR3 nucleotide sequence: TGTGCCAGCAGTTCGGGGTACTATGGCTACACCTTC. It encodes CASSSGYYGYTF.

The J gene is TRBJ1-3, the V gene TRBV28; D may be TRBD1 (5 bases). The CDR3 totals 14 residues. Trimming removed 2 bases at V and 2 bases at J, with 7 bases between. CDR1 and CDR2 (germline): MDHEN, SYDVKM. The DNA of the CDR3 is TGTGCCAGCAGTTTAGGGGGGACTGGAAACACCATATATTTT. Amino acids: CASSLGGTGNTIYF.

The J gene is TRBJ2-2, the V gene TRBV3-1 (or the pseudogene TRBV3-2); 11 bases match TRBD2. The germline V gene encodes CDR1 LGHDT and CDR2 YNNKEL (reference sequence). J was trimmed by 1 base and V by 3 bases; bases with no gene match: 16. The CDR3 totals 21 residues. The CDR3 coding sequence is TGTGCCAGCAGCCAGACCGTCCCCCTAGCGGGGGGCGGAGGGAACACCGGGGAGCTGTTTTTT. Translation gives CASSQTVPLAGGGGNTGELFF.

The chain employs TRBV19 and TRBJ2-1; 9 bases align to TRBD1. V dropped 1 base and J dropped 12; count of bases not matched to a gene: 10. CDR1 is LNHDA, CDR2 SQIVND, per germline (reference sequence). The CDR3 spans 15 residues. The CDR3 DNA reads TGTGCCAGTAGTATAGGACAGGGGGGCCTTAACGGGCAGTTCTTC. It is translated as CASSIGQGGLNGQFF.

This chain links TRBV6-5 with TRBJ1-5; D is ambiguous. CDR3 length equals 15 residues. Germline CDR1 and CDR2: MNHEY and SVGAGI. With 0 bases removed from V and 1 base from J, the gap between germline ends came to 7 bases. The CDR3 reads CASSYSPGSNQPQHF. The CDR3 DNA reads TGTGCCAGCAGTTACTCGCCAGGCAGCAATCAGCCCCAGCATTTT.

The sample holds one count of this clone. The genes are TRBV2 and TRBJ2-2; 8 bases map to TRBD1. Losses at the gene ends were 6 bases for V and 4 bases for J; bases not matched to a gene: 4. Per germline, CDR1 SNHLY and CDR2 FYNNEI. The CDR3 totals 14 residues. The CDR3 protein is CASSLGQGTGELFF. As DNA, the CDR3 is TGTGCCAGCAGCCTCGGACAGGGCACCGGGGAGCTGTTTTTT.

The chain employs TRBV6-6 and TRBJ1-1, with 7 bases fitting TRBD1. The germline V gene has CDR1 MNHNY and CDR2 SVGAGI (reference sequence). V lost 10 bases and J lost 1; bases outside the gene matches: 6. There are 13 residues in the CDR3. CDR3 coding DNA: TGTGCCACTTCAGGGGGAGGGAACACTGAAGCTTTCTTT. Its translation is CATSGGGNTEAFF.

The chain uses TRBV9 and TRBJ2-3; TRBD1 matches 7 bases. The germline CDR1 and CDR2 sequences are SGDLS and YYNGEE. Trimming removed 1 base from V and 5 bases from J; junction bases left unmatched: 10. This CDR3 contains 16 residues. As DNA, the CDR3 is TGTGCCAGCAGCGTACGGGACAGTTTAACCTTAGATACGCAGTATTTT. The encoded protein is CASSVRDSLTLDTQYF.

The V gene is TRBV5-6, the J gene TRBJ2-3, with D possibly being TRBD2 (6 bases). Trimming pared 9 bases from V and 3 bases from J, leaving 17 bases between. The CDR3 totals 14 residues. Per the germline V gene, CDR1 is SGHDT and CDR2 is YYEEEE. The CDR3 reads CATHSGPTTDTQYF. In DNA form, the CDR3 reads TGTGCCACCCATAGCGGTCCCACGACAGATACGCAGTATTTT.

The CDR3 loop reads CACGQAKETQYF. The CDR3 bases are TGTGCCTGTGGACAGGCTAAAGAGACCCAGTACTTC. The chain couples TRBV30 to TRBJ2-5; TRBD1 aligns across 7 bases. CDR1 is GTSNPN, CDR2 SVGIG, per germline (reference sequence). The CDR3 consists of 12 residues. The V segment lost 6 bases and the J segment 3 bases; nucleotides outside the gene matches: 4.

The chain employs TRBV7-2 and TRBJ2-1, with 8 bases identical to TRBD2. Trimming took 3 bases from V and 2 from J; bases not matched to a gene: 3. Germline-derived CDR1 and CDR2 are SGHTA and FQGNSA. The CDR3 length is 15 residues. In DNA, the CDR3 is TGTGCCAGCAGCTTGGCGCGGGGGGCCTACAATGAGCAGTTCTTC. As protein: CASSLARGAYNEQFF.

The CDR3 DNA reads TGTGCCAGCAGTTCTCGTATCAGGGTCTCTGATGGCTACACCTTC. Residues: CASSSRIRVSDGYTF. The chain carries TRBV27 and TRBJ1-2, with D perhaps TRBD1 (5 bases). Looked up from germline, CDR1 is MNHEY and CDR2 is SMNVEV (reference sequence). The CDR3 has 15 residues. The V end was cut by 4 bases, the J end by 6 bases, with 18 bases between.

V usage is TRBV7-2 and J usage is TRBJ1-5; D call uncertain. Trimming took 2 bases from V and 2 from J, leaving 10 bases between them. Germline-derived CDR1 and CDR2 are SGHTA and FQGNSA. The CDR3 contains 15 residues. CDR3 sequence: CASSLTVEGNQPQHF. The CDR3 bases are TGTGCCAGCAGCTTAACGGTCGAGGGCAATCAGCCCCAGCATTTT.

The chain combines TRBV6-5 with TRBJ1-5; tentatively, D is TRBD1 (6 bases). CDR1 is MNHEY and CDR2 is SVGAGI in the germline V gene. Trimming removed 7 bases from V and 3 bases from J, with 16 bases in between. The CDR3 sequence is 15 residues long. CDR3 protein: CASKGRQAVNQPQHF. The CDR3 DNA reads as TGTGCCAGCAAAGGGAGACAGGCGGTCAATCAGCCCCAGCATTTT.

The J gene is TRBJ1-1, the V gene TRBV30, with TRBD1 identical over 9 bases. The CDR3 runs 15 residues. V was pared by 3 bases and J by 7 bases, with 12 bases of the junction left unmatched. Looked up from germline, CDR1 is GTSNPN and CDR2 is SVGIG (reference sequence). The CDR3 DNA reads TGTGCCTGGAGGGCCGTGGGACAGGGTAACGTTGAAGCTTTCTTT. It codes for CAWRAVGQGNVEAFF.

This chain links TRBV7-2 with TRBJ2-5; the D gene is possibly TRBD1 (5 bases). Trimming removed 1 base at V and 5 bases at J, with 14 bases between. CDR3 size: 15 residues. Per germline, CDR1 SGHTA and CDR2 FQGNSA. The CDR3 bases are TGTGCCAGCAGCTTAGAAGGGGCCTATGCGGAGACCCAGTACTTC. This encodes CASSLEGAYAETQYF. Together with reference TRBV7-2 and TRBJ2-5, the CDR3 gives the full variable domain: GAGVSQSPSNKVTEKGKDVELRCDPISGHTALYWYRQSLGQGLEFLIYFQGNSAPDKSGLPSDRFSAERTGGSVSTLTIQRTQQEDSAVYLCASSLEGAYAETQYFGPGTRLLVL.

J is TRBJ2-7 and V is TRBV5-4; TRBD1 matches at 10 bases. With V trimmed by 3 bases and J by 7 bases, 10 bases remained unmatched. Germline CDR1 is SGHNT and CDR2 is YYREEE (reference sequence). This CDR3 is built from 15 residues. The CDR3 DNA reads TGTGCCAGCAGCTATGACGGACAGGGGGGCAGAGAGCAGTACTTC. It is translated as CASSYDGQGGREQYF.

The chain couples TRBV3-1 (or the pseudogene TRBV3-2) to TRBJ2-1, with D possibly being TRBD2 (7 bases). V gave up 6 bases and J gave up 4 bases, with 13 bases separating them. The CDR3 runs 14 residues. Germline V gene lookup returns CDR1 LGHDT and CDR2 YNNKEL (reference sequence). The CDR3 sequence is CASSRGASYNEQFF. The CDR3 DNA reads as TGTGCCAGCAGTCGGGGGGCTTCTTACAATGAGCAGTTCTTC.

As DNA, the CDR3 is TGTGCTAGTGGAGAAGACAGGGCTGGAAACACCATATATTTT. Amino acids: CASGEDRAGNTIYF. The gene calls are TRBV12-5 and TRBJ1-3; 7 bases line up with TRBD1. The CDR3 loop spans 14 amino acids. J gave up 2 bases and V 6 bases, and 4 bases lay outside the gene matches. Germline CDR1 reads LGHNT; CDR2 reads FRNRAP.